This T cell receptor beta chain originates from a study of blood T cell repertoires in COVID-19. Turning to the study itself: Whether acute or convalescent, the COVID-19 samples came from the United States, Italy and Spain. The analysed material was cDNA or gDNA that came from T cells, B-cell-depleted T cells, or PBMCs.

Those enrolled in Seattle joined during active infection and were followed longitudinally afterward. As processed by the authors: By means of reference gene primer amplification, nucleated cell counts were estimated. Data came from immunoSEQ multiplex PCR; TCRdb stores just in-frame clones and leaves some out. That table supplies the V and J calls and clone size; D and trimming were determined from the DNA. The sample shows roughly 120,000 clones, more than 85% of them seen only once. This TCR was recovered from a middle-aged man with COVID-19, enrolled during active disease. Sequencing was carried out using peripheral blood.

This CDR3 reads CASSYSTDDNEQFF. The CDR3 region has the DNA TGTGCCAGCAGTTACTCGACAGACGACAATGAGCAGTTCTTC. This chain links TRBV6-5 with TRBJ2-1; tentatively, D is TRBD1 (5 bases). Germline CDR1 MNHEY, CDR2 SVGAGI. This CDR3 has 14 residues. With 0 bases removed from V and 5 bases from J, the gap between germline ends came to 8 bases.